This entry features one T cell receptor beta chain sequence. The record originates from a study of blood T cell repertoires in COVID-19. The wider study: From T cells, B-cell-depleted T cells, or PBMCs came the material, which was cDNA or gDNA.

V lost 1 base, J lost 5 bases, and 18 bases lay in between. The CDR3 spans 16 residues. Germline CDR1 and CDR2: LGHNA and YNFKEQ. Some clones are missing from TCRdb's copy, which holds only in-frame ones; the method was immunoSEQ multiplex PCR. Among roughly 190,000 clones listed, over 80% were seen once. J is TRBJ2-7 and V is TRBV4-2; TRBD2 might be the D (6 bases). The clonotype originates from an older woman with COVID-19, enrolled during active disease. Sample: peripheral blood. The CDR3 sequence: CASSQVSGQGNHEQYF. The DNA of the CDR3 is TGTGCCAGCAGCCAAGTGAGCGGGCAGGGTAATCACGAGCAGTACTTC.